The 10 T cell receptor beta chains presented below share a single source sample, sequenced in a study of T cells in Graves' hyperthyroidism and ophthalmopathy. Authors of the study amplified TCR beta CDR3 regions from RNA transcripts. TCR CDR3 underwent first-round RT-PCR with the HTBI primer set. TCRdb re-called the multiplex PCR reads with MiXCR, one entry per CDR3 protein. In the table there are roughly 100,000 distinct CDR3 sequences, roughly 47% of which are singletons. Sequenced material: blood. All receptors come from a man aged 40-49 years with Graves' hyperthyroidism.

This clonotype came up many times. The chain carries TRBV12-3 or TRBV12-4 and TRBJ2-5, with TRBD1 matching 8 bases. Trimming took 5 bases from V and 4 from J; bases not matched to a gene: 6. CDR3 size: 14 residues. The CDR3 loop is CASSMGQEGETQYF. As DNA, the CDR3 is TGTGCCAGCAGTATGGGACAGGAGGGAGAGACCCAGTACTTC.

The CDR3 reads CASSATGPRSYTF. CDR3 nucleotides: TGTGCCAGCAGCGCGACAGGACCTCGGAGCTACACCTTC. The chain uses TRBV9 and TRBJ1-2, with D perhaps TRBD1 (6 bases). The CDR3 extends over 13 amino acids. The V end lost 3 bases, the J end lost 9 bases, and 15 bases lay between the germline ends. Germline V gives CDR1 SGDLS, CDR2 YYNGEE.

For this clonotype: The junction differs from germline at one of its ends, possibly a read error. The chain links TRBV7-9 to TRBJ2-2, with TRBD2 matching 14 bases. The CDR3 is made up of 15 amino acids. Germline CDR1 reads SEHNR; CDR2 reads FQNEAQ (reference sequence). The CDR3 here is CASSFGTSGRVEQFF. CDR3 DNA sequence: TGTGCCAGCAGCTTCGGGACTAGCGGGAGAGTGGAGCAGTTTTTT.

On this clonotype: The CDR3 does not end in the conserved phenylalanine or tryptophan, so this is likely a read error. V and J are TRBV7-9 and TRBJ2-7; 8 bases are shared with TRBD2. Germline V CDR1 and CDR2: SEHNR, FQNEAQ (reference sequence). The CDR3 is 14 amino acids. The V segment lost 5 bases and the J segment 6 bases; nucleotides outside the gene matches: 9. The CDR3 DNA reads as TGTGCCAGCAGCCCCCGAGACGGGAGGGTCGAGCAGTACTAC. Protein sequence: CASSPRDGRVEQYY.

The V call is TRBV20-1, the J call TRBJ2-7; no definite D call. Germline V lookup: CDR1 DFQATT, CDR2 SNEGSKA (reference sequence). The CDR3 has 12 amino acids. V gave up 3 bases and J gave up 2 bases, with 8 bases separating them. The CDR3 loop is CSASPGPYEQYF. As DNA, the CDR3 is TGCAGTGCTAGTCCCGGGCCCTACGAGCAGTACTTC.

This clonotype has a count of ten or more. This chain uses TRBV7-9 with TRBJ1-1; D is uncertain. CDR1 SEHNR and CDR2 FQNEAQ come from the germline V gene (reference sequence). Trimming stripped 1 base from V and 1 base from J, with 4 bases between. The CDR3 contains 13 residues. The CDR3 sequence is CASSLGTNTEAFF. The DNA for the CDR3 is TGTGCCAGCAGCTTAGGGACGAACACTGAAGCTTTCTTT.

This clonotype was observed many times. The rearrangement joins TRBV19 to TRBJ2-7; 8 bases align to TRBD1. The CDR3 is 16 residues long. V was clipped by 4 bases and J by 0 bases; unmatched bases: 8. In germline, CDR1 is LNHDA, CDR2 SQIVND (reference sequence). CDR3: CASSNGTGLSSYEQYF. In nucleotides, the CDR3 is TGTGCCAGTAGTAACGGGACAGGCCTGAGCTCCTACGAGCAGTACTTC.

This chain connects TRBV11-2 to TRBJ1-5; weak D call: TRBD1 (6 bases). Per germline, CDR1 SGHAT and CDR2 FQNNGV. With 5 bases removed from V and 11 bases from J, the gap between germline ends came to 22 bases. The CDR3 contains 15 residues. The CDR3 protein is CASSQRGGPQETQHF. In DNA, the CDR3 is TGTGCCAGCAGCCAGCGGGGGGGCCCCCAGGAGACCCAGCATTTT. The full variable domain, rest sourced from reference TRBV11-2 and TRBJ1-5, is EAGVAQSPRYKIIEKRQSVAFWCNPISGHATLYWYQQILGQGPKLLIQFQNNGVVDDSQLPKDRFSAERLKGVDSTLKIQPAKLEDSAVYLCASSQRGGPQETQHFGDGTRLSIL.

This clonotype was seen ten or more times. The chain combines TRBV11-2 with TRBJ2-5; no definite D call. The CDR3 contains 15 residues. Germline V gene sequence: CDR1 SGHAT, CDR2 FQNNGV. Between the trimmed V and J ends, which lost 1 base and 3 bases, there was a span of 12 bases. CDR3 sequence: CASSLGAGREETQYF. In DNA, the CDR3 is TGTGCCAGCAGCTTAGGAGCAGGACGGGAAGAGACCCAGTACTTC.

V is TRBV5-1 and J is TRBJ2-3, with 9 bases identical to TRBD1. Germline V gene sequence: CDR1 SGHRS, CDR2 YFSETQ. V dropped 4 bases and J dropped 2; count of bases not matched to a gene: 11. The CDR3 contains 17 residues. CDR3 sequence (DNA): TGCGCCAGCAGCGACACAGGGGGCCACGGGGTCACAGATACGCAGTATTTT. This sequence encodes CASSDTGGHGVTDTQYF.